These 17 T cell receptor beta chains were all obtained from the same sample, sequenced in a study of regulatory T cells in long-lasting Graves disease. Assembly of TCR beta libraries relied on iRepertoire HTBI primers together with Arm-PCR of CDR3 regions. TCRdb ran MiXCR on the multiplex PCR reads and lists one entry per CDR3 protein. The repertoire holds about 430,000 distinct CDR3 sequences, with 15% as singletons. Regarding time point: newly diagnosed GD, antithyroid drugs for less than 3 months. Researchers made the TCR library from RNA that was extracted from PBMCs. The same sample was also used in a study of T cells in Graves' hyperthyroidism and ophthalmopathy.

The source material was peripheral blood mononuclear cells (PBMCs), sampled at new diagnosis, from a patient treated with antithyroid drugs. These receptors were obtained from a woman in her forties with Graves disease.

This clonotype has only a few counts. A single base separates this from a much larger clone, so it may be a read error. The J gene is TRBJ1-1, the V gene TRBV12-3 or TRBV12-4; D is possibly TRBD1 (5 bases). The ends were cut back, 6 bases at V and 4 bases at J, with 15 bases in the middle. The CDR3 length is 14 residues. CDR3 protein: CASRLLGPGTEAFF. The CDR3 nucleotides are TGTGCCAGCAGGTTGCTGGGGCCTGGCACTGAAGCTTTCTTT.

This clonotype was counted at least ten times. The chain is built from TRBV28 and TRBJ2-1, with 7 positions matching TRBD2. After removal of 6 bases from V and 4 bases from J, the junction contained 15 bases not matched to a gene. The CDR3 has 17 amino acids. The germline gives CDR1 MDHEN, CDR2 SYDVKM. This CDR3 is CASRPNTGLGIYNEQFF. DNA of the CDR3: TGTGCCAGCAGACCGAACACAGGACTAGGGATATACAATGAGCAGTTCTTC.

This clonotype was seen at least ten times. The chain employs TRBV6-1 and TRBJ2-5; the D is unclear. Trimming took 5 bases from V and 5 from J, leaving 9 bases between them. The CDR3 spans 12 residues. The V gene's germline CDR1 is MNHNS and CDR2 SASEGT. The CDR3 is CASSPMAETQYF. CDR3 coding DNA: TGTGCCAGCAGTCCCATGGCCGAGACCCAGTACTTC.

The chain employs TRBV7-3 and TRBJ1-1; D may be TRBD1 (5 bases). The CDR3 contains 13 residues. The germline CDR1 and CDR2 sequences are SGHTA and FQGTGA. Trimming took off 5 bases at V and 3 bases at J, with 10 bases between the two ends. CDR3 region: CASSQDTHTEAFF. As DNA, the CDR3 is TGTGCCAGCAGCCAGGACACTCACACTGAAGCTTTCTTT.

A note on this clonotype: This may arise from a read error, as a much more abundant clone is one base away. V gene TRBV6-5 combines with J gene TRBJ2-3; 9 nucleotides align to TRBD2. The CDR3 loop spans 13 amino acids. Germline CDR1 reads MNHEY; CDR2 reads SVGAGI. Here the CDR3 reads CASSYSTSGTRYF. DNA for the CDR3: TGTGCCAGCAGTTACTCGACTAGCGGTACGCGGTATTTT.

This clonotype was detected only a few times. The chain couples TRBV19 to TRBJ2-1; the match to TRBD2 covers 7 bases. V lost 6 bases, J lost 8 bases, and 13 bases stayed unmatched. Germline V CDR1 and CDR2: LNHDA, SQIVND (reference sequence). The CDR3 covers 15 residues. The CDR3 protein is CASSVGLEWWDEQFF. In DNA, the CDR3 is TGTGCCAGTAGCGTCGGACTAGAGTGGTGGGATGAGCAGTTCTTC.

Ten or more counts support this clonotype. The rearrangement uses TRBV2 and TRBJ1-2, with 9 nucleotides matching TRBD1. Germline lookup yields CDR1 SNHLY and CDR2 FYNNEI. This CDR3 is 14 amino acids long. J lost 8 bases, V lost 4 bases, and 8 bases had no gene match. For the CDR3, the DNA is TGTGCCAGCAGTGGGACAGGGGACCACGGGGGCTACACCTTC. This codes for CASSGTGDHGGYTF.

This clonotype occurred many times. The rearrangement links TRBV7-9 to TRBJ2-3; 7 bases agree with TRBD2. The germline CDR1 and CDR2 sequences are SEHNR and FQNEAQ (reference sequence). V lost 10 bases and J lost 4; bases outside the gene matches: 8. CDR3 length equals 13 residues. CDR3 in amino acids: CAIYAGAADTQYF. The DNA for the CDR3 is TGTGCCATCTACGCGGGAGCGGCAGATACGCAGTATTTT.

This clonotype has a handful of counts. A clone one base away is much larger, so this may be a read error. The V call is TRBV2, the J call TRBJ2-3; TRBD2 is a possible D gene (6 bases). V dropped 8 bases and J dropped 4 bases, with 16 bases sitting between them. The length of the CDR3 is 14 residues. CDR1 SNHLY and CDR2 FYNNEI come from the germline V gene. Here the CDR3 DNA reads TGTGCCAGCCAGCAGGAGGGCCGGTCAGATACGCAGTATTTT. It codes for CASQQEGRSDTQYF.

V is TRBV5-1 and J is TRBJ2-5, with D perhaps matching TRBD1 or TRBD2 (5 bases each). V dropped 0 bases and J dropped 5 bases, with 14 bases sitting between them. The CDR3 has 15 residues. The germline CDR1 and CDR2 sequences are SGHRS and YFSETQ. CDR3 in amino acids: CASSLDQGEWETQYF. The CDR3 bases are TGCGCCAGCAGCTTGGATCAAGGGGAGTGGGAGACCCAGTACTTC.

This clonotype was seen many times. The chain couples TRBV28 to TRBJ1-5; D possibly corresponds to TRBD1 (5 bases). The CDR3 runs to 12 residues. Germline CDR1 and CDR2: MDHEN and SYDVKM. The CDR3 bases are TGTGGTTCACAGGCACCCAATCAGCCCCAGCATTTT. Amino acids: CGSQAPNQPQHF.

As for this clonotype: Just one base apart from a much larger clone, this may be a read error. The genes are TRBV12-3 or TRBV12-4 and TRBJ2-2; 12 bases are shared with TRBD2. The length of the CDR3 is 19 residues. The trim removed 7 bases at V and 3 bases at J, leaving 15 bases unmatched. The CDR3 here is CASIASSGRAWEYTGELFF. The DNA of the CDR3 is TGTGCCAGCATTGCCTCTAGCGGGAGGGCCTGGGAGTACACCGGGGAGCTGTTTTTT.

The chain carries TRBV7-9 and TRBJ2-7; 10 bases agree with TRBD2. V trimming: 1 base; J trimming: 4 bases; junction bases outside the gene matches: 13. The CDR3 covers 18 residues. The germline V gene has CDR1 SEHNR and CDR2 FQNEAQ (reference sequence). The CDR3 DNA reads TGTGCCAGCAGCTTAGGTGAATATAGCGGGAGGTTAACGTACGAGCAGTACTTC. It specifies CASSLGEYSGRLTYEQYF.

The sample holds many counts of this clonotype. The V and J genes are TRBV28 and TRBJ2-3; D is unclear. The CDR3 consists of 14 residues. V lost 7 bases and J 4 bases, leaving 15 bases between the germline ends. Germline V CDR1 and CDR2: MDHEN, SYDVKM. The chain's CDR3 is CASIADRSADTQYF. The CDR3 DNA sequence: TGTGCCAGCATAGCCGACCGGAGTGCAGATACGCAGTATTTT. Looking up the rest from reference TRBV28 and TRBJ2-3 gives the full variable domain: DVKVTQSSRYLVKRTGEKVFLECVQDMDHENMFWYRQDPGLGLRLIYFSYDVKMKEKGDIPEGYSVSREKKERFSLILESASTNQTSMYLCASIADRSADTQYFGPGTRLTVL.

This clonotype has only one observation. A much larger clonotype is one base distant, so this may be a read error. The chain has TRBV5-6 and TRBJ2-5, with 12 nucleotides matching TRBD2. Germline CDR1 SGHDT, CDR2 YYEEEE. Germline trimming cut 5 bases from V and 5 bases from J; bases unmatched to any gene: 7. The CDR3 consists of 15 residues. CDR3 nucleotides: TGTGCCAGCAGGCGACTAGCGGGAGTTATGGAGACCCAGTACTTC. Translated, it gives CASRRLAGVMETQYF. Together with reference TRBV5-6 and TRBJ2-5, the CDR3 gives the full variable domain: DAGVTQSPTHLIKTRGQQVTLRCSPKSGHDTVSWYQQALGQGPQFIFQYYEEEERQRGNFPDRFSGHQFPNYSSELNVNALLLGDSALYLCASRRLAGVMETQYFGPGTRLLVL.

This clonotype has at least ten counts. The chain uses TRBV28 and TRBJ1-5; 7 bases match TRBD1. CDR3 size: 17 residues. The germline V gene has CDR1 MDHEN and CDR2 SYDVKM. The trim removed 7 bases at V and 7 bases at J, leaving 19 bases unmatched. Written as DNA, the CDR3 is TGTGCCAGCAAGGAAATCCTGAACAGGGGACCGAGGCAGCCCCAGCATTTT. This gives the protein CASKEILNRGPRQPQHF.

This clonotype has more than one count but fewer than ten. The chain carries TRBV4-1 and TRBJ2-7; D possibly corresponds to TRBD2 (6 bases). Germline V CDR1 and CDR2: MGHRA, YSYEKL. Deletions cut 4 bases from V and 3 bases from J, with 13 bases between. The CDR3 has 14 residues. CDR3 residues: CASSRGSGVYEQYF. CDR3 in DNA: TGCGCCAGCAGCCGAGGTAGCGGAGTCTACGAGCAGTACTTC.